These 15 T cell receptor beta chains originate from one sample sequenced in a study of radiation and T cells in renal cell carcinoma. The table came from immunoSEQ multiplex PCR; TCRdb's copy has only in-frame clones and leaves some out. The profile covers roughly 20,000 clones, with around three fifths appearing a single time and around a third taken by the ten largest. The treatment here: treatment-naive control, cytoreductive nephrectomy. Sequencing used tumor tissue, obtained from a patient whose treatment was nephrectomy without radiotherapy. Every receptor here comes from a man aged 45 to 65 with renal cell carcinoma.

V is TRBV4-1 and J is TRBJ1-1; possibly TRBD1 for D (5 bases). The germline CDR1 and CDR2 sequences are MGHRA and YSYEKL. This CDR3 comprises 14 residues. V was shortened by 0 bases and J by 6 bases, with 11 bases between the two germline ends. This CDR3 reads CASSQEKGLPEAFF. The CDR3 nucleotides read TGCGCCAGCAGCCAAGAAAAGGGGTTACCTGAAGCTTTCTTT.

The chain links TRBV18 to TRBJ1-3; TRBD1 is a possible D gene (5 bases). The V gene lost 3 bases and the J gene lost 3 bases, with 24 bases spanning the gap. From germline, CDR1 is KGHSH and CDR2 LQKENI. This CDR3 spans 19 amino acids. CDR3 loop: CASSPHRVTSREGGNTIYF. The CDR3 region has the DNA TGTGCCAGCTCACCCCACCGGGTAACCTCCAGGGAAGGTGGAAACACCATATATTTT.

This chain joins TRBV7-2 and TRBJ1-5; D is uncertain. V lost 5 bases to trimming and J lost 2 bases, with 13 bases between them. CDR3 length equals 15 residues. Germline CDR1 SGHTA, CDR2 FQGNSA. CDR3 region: CASSPVEGGNQPQHF. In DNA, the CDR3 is TGTGCCAGCAGCCCCGTTGAGGGCGGCAATCAGCCCCAGCATTTT. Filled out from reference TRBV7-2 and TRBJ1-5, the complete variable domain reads GAGVSQSPSNKVTEKGKDVELRCDPISGHTALYWYRQSLGQGLEFLIYFQGNSAPDKSGLPSDRFSAERTGGSVSTLTIQRTQQEDSAVYLCASSPVEGGNQPQHFGDGTRLSIL.

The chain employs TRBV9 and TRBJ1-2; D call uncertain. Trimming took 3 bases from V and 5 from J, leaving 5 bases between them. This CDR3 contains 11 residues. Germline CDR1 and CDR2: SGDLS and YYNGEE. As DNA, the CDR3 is TGTGCCAGCAGCGGATTATATGGCTACACCTTC. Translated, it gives CASSGLYGYTF. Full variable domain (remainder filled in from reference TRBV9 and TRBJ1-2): DSGVTQTPKHLITATGQRVTLRCSPRSGDLSVYWYQQSLDQGLQFLIQYYNGEERAKGNILERFSAQQFPDLHSELNLSSLELGDSALYFCASSGLYGYTFGSGTRLTVV.

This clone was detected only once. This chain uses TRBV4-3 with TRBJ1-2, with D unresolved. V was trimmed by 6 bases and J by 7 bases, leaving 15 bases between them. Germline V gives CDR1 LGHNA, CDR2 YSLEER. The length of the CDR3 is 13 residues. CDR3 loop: CASSQQRFGGYTF. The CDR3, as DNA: TGCGCCAGCAGTCAACAGAGGTTCGGTGGCTACACCTTC.

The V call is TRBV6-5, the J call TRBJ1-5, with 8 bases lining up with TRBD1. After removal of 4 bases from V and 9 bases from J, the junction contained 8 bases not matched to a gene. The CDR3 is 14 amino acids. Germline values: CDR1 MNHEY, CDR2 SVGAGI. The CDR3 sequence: CASSSGQGLVPQHF. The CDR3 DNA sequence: TGTGCCAGCAGTTCCGGACAGGGTTTGGTGCCCCAGCATTTT.

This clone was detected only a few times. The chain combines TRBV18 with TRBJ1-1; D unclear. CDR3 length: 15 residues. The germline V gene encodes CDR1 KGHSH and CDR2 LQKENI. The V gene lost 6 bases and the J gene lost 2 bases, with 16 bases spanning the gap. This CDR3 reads CASSPEEETNTEAFF. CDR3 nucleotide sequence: TGTGCCAGCTCGCCCGAGGAAGAAACCAACACTGAAGCTTTCTTT.

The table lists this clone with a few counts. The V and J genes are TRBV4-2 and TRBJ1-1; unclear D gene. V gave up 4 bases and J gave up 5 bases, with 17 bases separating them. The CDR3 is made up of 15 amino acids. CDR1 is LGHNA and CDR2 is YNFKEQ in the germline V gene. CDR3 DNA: TGTGCCAGCAGCCCAGAGGGAGCCTTGGGGACTGAAGCTTTCTTT. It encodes CASSPEGALGTEAFF.

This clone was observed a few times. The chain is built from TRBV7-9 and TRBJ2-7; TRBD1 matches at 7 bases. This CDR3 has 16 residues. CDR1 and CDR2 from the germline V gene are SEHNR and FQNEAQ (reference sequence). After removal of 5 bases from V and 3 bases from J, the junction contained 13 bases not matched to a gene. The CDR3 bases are TGTGCCAGCAGCCCGACAGGGCCTTCGTCCTACTACGAGCAGTACTTC. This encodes CASSPTGPSSYYEQYF.

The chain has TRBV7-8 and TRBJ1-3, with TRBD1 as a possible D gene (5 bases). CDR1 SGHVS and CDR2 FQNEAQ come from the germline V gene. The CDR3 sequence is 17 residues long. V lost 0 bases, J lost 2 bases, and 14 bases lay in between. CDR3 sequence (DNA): TGTGCCAGCAGCTTAGCGCTTGGGGGGAATGCTGGAAACACCATATATTTT. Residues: CASSLALGGNAGNTIYF.

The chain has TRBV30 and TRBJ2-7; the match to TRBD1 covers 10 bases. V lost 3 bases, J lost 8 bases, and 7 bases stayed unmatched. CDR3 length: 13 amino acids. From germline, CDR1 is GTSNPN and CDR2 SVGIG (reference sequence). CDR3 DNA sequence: TGTGCCTGGAGCTATGACAGGGGGCGTAAGCAGTACTTC. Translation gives CAWSYDRGRKQYF.

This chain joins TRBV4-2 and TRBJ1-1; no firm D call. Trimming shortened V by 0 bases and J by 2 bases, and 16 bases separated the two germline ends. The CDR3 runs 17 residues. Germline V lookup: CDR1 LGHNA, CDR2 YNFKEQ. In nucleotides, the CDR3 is TGTGCCAGCAGCCAAGATCCGCTCCGGACTCTCAACACTGAAGCTTTCTTT. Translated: CASSQDPLRTLNTEAFF.

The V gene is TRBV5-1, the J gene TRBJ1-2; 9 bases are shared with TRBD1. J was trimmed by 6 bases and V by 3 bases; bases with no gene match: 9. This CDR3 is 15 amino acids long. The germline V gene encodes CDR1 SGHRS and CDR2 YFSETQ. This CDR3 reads CASSYLTGGSDGYTF. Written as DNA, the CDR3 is TGCGCCAGCAGCTACTTGACAGGGGGGTCCGATGGCTACACCTTC. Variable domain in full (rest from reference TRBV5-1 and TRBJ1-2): KAGVTQTPRYLIKTRGQQVTLSCSPISGHRSVSWYQQTPGQGLQFLFEYFSETQRNKGNFPGRFSGRQFSNSRSEMNVSTLELGDSALYLCASSYLTGGSDGYTFGSGTRLTVV.

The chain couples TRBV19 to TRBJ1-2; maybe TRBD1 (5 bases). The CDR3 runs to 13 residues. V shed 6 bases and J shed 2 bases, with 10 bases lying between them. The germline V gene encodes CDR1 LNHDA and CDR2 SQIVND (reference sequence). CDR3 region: CASSSGPNYGYTF. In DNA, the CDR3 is TGTGCCAGTAGCTCGGGACCCAACTATGGCTACACCTTC.

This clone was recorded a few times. This chain's CDR3 is CAWSMTDSNQPQHF. In DNA, the CDR3 is TGTGCCTGGAGTATGACAGATAGCAATCAGCCCCAGCATTTT. The rearrangement uses TRBV30 and TRBJ1-5; TRBD1 is a possible D gene (5 bases). This CDR3 is built from 14 residues. The germline V gene has CDR1 GTSNPN and CDR2 SVGIG (reference sequence). V was trimmed by 2 bases and J by 0 bases, leaving 8 bases between them.